This is a list of T cell receptor beta chains from one sample in a study of beta chain features in type 1 diabetes. This table comes from immunoSEQ multiplex PCR, and its TCRdb copy is limited to in-frame clones, with some not included. The sample holds roughly 180,000 clones; about 12% are singletons and the top ten take 0.6% to 0.8%. Sample: central memory CD4+ T cells from blood. These receptors all stem from a woman aged 18 to 35 in good health. Each CDR3 is given with its conserved first and last residue. The D gene is left open where the match is weak. Clone size is shown for a subset of rows, as once, few, many or a class of expanded clone.

d_gene | abundance | j_gene | v_gene | CDR3nt | CDR3aa
- | - | TRBJ2-7 | TRBV18 | TGTGCCAGCTCACCACCCTCCTTACCTGCGGGCGAGCAGTACTTC | CASSPPSLPAGEQYF
TRBD1 | - | TRBJ2-7 | TRBV28 | TGTGCCAGCACAGAAACAGGGGCTTCCTACGAGCAGTACTTC | CASTETGASYEQYF
- | few | TRBJ2-7 | TRBV28 | TGTGCCAGCACGCGCGTCGGCTACGAGCAGTACTTC | CASTRVGYEQYF
- | few | TRBJ2-1 | TRBV7-2 | TGTGCCAGCAGGCCCCTTTACTACGAGCAGTTCTTC | CASRPLYYEQFF
TRBD1 | few | TRBJ1-5 | TRBV19 | TGTGCCAGTAATGGGTACCGGGACAGGGGCCGCAATCAGCCCCAGCATTTT | CASNGYRDRGRNQPQHF
- | few | TRBJ1-2 | TRBV5-1 | TGCGCCAGCAGCTTGATCGAGGCAGGGCCTAACTATGGCTACACCTTC | CASSLIEAGPNYGYTF
TRBD2 | - | TRBJ2-1 | TRBV9 | TGTGCCAGCAGCACACCGAGACTAGCGGGAGGGTCCTACAATGAGCAGTTCTTC | CASSTPRLAGGSYNEQFF
- | few | TRBJ1-2 | TRBV18 | TGTGCCAGCTCACCAAGGACAGACCCAGCTAACTATGGCTACACCTTC | CASSPRTDPANYGYTF
TRBD2 | - | TRBJ2-3 | TRBV15 | TGTGCCACCAGCAGAGCCATAGCGGGACGGGATACGCAGTATTTT | CATSRAIAGRDTQYF
TRBD2 | few | TRBJ2-5 | TRBV7-8 | TGTGCCAGCAGCCCCCGGACTAGCGGGAGGGGAGAGACCCAGTACTTC | CASSPRTSGRGETQYF
- | - | TRBJ1-1 | TRBV18 | TGTGCCAGCTCGCGGACAGCAAGCACTGAAGCTTTCTTT | CASSRTASTEAFF
- | few | TRBJ2-1 | TRBV5-1 | TGCGCCAGCAGCGTCCAAAATGAGCAGTTCTTC | CASSVQNEQFF
- | few | TRBJ2-3 | TRBV5-1 | TGCGCCAGCAGCTTTCCGGAGGGCGGCACAGATACGCAGTATTTT | CASSFPEGGTDTQYF
- | - | TRBJ1-1 | TRBV6-6 | TGTGCCAGCAGTCGAGAGTTGAACACTGAAGCTTTCTTT | CASSRELNTEAFF
- | few | TRBJ2-7 | TRBV2 | TGTGCCAGCAGAGGGATCGGGGGTACCTACGAGCAGTACTTC | CASRGIGGTYEQYF
TRBD1 | few | TRBJ2-7 | TRBV10-3 | TGTGCCATCAGTGAAGGACAGGTCCGTTACGAGCAGTACTTC | CAISEGQVRYEQYF
TRBD2 | - | TRBJ2-1 | TRBV15 | TGTGCCACCAGCCCCTCTAGCGGAGGATACAATGAGCAGTTCTTC | CATSPSSGGYNEQFF
- | - | TRBJ2-7 | TRBV5-4 | TGTGCCAGCAGCTTGAACGGGTTGAGAGAGCAGTACTTC | CASSLNGLREQYF
- | - | TRBJ2-5 | TRBV6-1 | TGTGCCAGCAGTGGCCGTCAAGGAGGGCCGGAGACCCAGTACTTC | CASSGRQGGPETQYF
TRBD1 | - | TRBJ2-1 | TRBV5-4 | TGTGCCAGCAGCTTACAGGGGCTGAATGAGCAGTTCTTC | CASSLQGLNEQFF
TRBD2 | few | TRBJ2-1 | TRBV29-1 | TGCAGCGTTGTGGTTCTAGCGGGAGGGGGGAATGAGCAGTTCTTC | CSVVVLAGGGNEQFF
TRBD1 | - | TRBJ2-7 | TRBV9 | TGTGCCAGCAGCGCCAGGGGGCGCGGGGACGAGCAGTACTTC | CASSARGRGDEQYF
TRBD2 | many | TRBJ2-7 | TRBV7-2 | TGTGCCAGCAGCTCTCTAGCGGGAGTTAGGTCCTACGAGCAGTACTTC | CASSSLAGVRSYEQYF
- | - | TRBJ2-2 | TRBV28 | TGTGCCAGCAGGGAAACAGTGGGTATAACCGGGGAGCTGTTTTTT | CASRETVGITGELFF
- | - | TRBJ1-5 | TRBV30 | TGTGCCTGGAGAATTAATGTCGCCAGGGGTAATCAGCCCCAGCATTTT | CAWRINVARGNQPQHF
- | - | TRBJ1-1 | TRBV4-2 | TGTGCCAGCAGCCAAGATCTGTTGAACACTGAAGCTTTCTTT | CASSQDLLNTEAFF
TRBD1 | - | TRBJ2-7 | TRBV6-1 | TGTGCCAGCAGTGTTTCCGGGACAGATCCCTACGAGCAGTACTTC | CASSVSGTDPYEQYF
TRBD1 | many | TRBJ2-5 | TRBV7-2 | TGTGCCAGCAGCCCCGGGGACAGTTCTCAAGAGACCCAGTACTTC | CASSPGDSSQETQYF
TRBD2 | - | TRBJ2-7 | TRBV28 | TGTGCCAGCAGTTATACCGGGACTAGCGGGAGCAGGCAGTACTTC | CASSYTGTSGSRQYF
TRBD2 | few | TRBJ2-1 | TRBV27 | TGTGCCAGCAGTTCCCGACTAGCGGGAGTGTATGAGCAGTTCTTC | CASSSRLAGVYEQFF
TRBD1 | - | TRBJ1-1 | TRBV7-2 | TGTGCCAGCAGCCCGGGACAGGGAAGGACTGAAGCTTTCTTT | CASSPGQGRTEAFF
TRBD2 | many | TRBJ2-2 | TRBV5-1 | TGCGCCAGCAGCGATAGGACTAGCGGCACCGGGGAGCTGTTTTTT | CASSDRTSGTGELFF
TRBD1 | few | TRBJ2-7 | TRBV30 | TGTGGCCTGGACACGACAGGGGGGAACGAGCAGTACTTC | CGLDTTGGNEQYF
TRBD2 | few | TRBJ2-5 | TRBV29-1 | TGCAGCGTATACGGACTAGCTGGAGAGACCCAGTACTTC | CSVYGLAGETQYF
- | - | TRBJ1-2 | TRBV5-1 | TGCGCCAGCAGCCCGAGACAGCTACAAAACTATGGCTACACCTTC | CASSPRQLQNYGYTF
TRBD2 | - | TRBJ2-2 | TRBV30 | TGTGCCCTCGGGAGGGCCAGAACCGGGGAGCTGTTTTTT | CALGRARTGELFF